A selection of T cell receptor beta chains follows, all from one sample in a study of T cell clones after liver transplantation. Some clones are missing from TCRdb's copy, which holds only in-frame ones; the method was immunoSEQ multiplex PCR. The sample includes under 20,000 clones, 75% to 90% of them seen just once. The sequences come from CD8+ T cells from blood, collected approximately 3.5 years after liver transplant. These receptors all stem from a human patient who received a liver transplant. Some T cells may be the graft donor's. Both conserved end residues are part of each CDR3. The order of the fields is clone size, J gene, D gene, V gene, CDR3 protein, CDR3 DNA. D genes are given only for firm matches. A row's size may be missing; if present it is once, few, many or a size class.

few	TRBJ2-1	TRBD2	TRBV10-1	CASSEGLAGTNEQFF	TGCGCCAGCAGTGAAGGACTAGCGGGAACCAATGAGCAGTTCTTC
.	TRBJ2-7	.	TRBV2	CASSEGQRAEEQYF	TGTGCCAGCAGCGAGGGCCAAAGGGCAGAGGAGCAGTACTTC
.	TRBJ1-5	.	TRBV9	CASSVGGTQPQHF	TGTGCCAGCAGCGTTGGAGGGACGCAGCCCCAGCATTTT
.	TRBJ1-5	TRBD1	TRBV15	CATSKDRGLGQPQHF	TGTGCCACCAGTAAGGACAGGGGGCTTGGGCAGCCCCAGCATTTT
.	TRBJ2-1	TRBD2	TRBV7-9	CASSLGWRLAGVEQFF	TGTGCCAGCAGCTTGGGATGGAGACTAGCGGGAGTTGAGCAGTTCTTC
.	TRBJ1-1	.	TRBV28	CASSLSSEAEAFF	TGTGCCAGCAGTCTTAGTAGCGAGGCTGAAGCTTTCTTT
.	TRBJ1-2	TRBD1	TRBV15	CAIGTANYGYTF	TGTGCCATCGGGACAGCCAACTATGGCTACACCTTC
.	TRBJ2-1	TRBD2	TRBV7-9	CAWSTWEREANEQFF	TGTGCCTGGTCCACATGGGAGCGGGAGGCGAATGAGCAGTTCTTC
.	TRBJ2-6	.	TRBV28	CASITRSSGANVLTF	TGTGCCAGCATCACAAGAAGCTCTGGGGCCAACGTCCTGACTTTC
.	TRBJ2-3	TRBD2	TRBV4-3	CASRPQLAASTDTQYF	TGCGCCAGCAGACCCCAACTAGCGGCTAGCACAGATACGCAGTATTTT
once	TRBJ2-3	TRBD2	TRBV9	CASSVEGSGRNTDTQYF	TGTGCCAGCAGCGTAGAGGGAAGCGGGAGGAACACAGATACGCAGTATTTT
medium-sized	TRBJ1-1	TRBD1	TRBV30	CAWTGGTTEAFF	TGTGCCTGGACAGGGGGGACCACTGAAGCTTTCTTT
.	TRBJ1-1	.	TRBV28	CASSLTGGWNTEAFF	TGTGCCAGCAGTTTAACCGGGGGATGGAACACTGAAGCTTTCTTT
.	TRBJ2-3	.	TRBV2	CAVSDYLSTDTQYF	TGTGCCGTATCAGACTACCTGAGCACAGATACGCAGTATTTT
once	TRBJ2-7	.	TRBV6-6	CASSYSGGTYEQYF	TGTGCCAGCAGTTACTCTGGGGGTACCTACGAGCAGTACTTC
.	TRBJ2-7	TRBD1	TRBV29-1	CSATGTASYEQYF	TGCAGCGCGACCGGGACAGCCTCCTACGAGCAGTACTTC
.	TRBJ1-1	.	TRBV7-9	CASSPTPGGGTQTFF	TGTGCCAGCAGCCCAACACCGGGTGGGGGGACCCAGACTTTCTTT
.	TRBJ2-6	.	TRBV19	CASRLTPSGANVLTF	TGTGCCAGTAGGCTCACACCATCTGGGGCCAACGTCCTGACTTTC
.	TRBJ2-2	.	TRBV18	CASSPLEENTGELFF	TGTGCCAGCTCACCACTCGAGGAGAACACCGGGGAGCTGTTTTTT
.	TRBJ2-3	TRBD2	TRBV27	CASSPGPGGDTQYF	TGTGCCAGTTCTCCCGGGCCGGGGGGAGATACGCAGTATTTT
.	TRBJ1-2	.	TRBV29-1	CSVEAQRTNYGYTF	TGCAGCGTTGAAGCCCAGAGGACTAACTATGGCTACACCTTC
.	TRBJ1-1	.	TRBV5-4	CASSLGGATEAFF	TGTGCCAGCAGCTTGGGCGGGGCAACCGAAGCTTTCTTT
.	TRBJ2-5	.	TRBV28	CASATLAHQETQYF	TGTGCCAGCGCCACCTTGGCCCACCAAGAGACCCAGTACTTC
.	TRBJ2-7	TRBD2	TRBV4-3	CASSQDKGLTAYEQYF	TGCGCCAGCAGCCAAGATAAGGGACTAACCGCCTACGAGCAGTACTTC
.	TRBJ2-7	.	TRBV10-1	CASSDSGLGHEQYF	TGCGCCAGCAGTGACAGCGGCCTGGGGCACGAGCAGTACTTC
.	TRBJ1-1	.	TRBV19	CASKEGGNTEAFF	TGTGCCAGTAAGGAGGGGGGGAACACTGAAGCTTTCTTT
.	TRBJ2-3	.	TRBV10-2	CASSDSSEGTTQYF	TGCGCCAGCAGTGACAGTTCGGAAGGAACGACGCAGTATTTT
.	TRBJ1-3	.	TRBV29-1	CSVVVAANTIYF	TGCAGCGTTGTGGTCGCCGCGAACACCATATATTTT
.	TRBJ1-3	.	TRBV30	CAWRPDSVSGNTIYF	TGTGCCTGGAGACCGGACAGCGTATCTGGAAACACCATATATTTT
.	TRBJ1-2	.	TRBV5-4	CASSFGGPGYTF	TGTGCCAGCAGCTTTGGGGGGCCCGGCTACACCTTC
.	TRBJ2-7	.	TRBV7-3	CASTLDGVRYEQYF	TGTGCCAGCACCCTTGACGGGGTTCGGTACGAGCAGTACTTC
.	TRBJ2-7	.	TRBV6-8	CASSNTYEQYF	TGTGCCAGCAGTAATACCTACGAGCAGTACTTC
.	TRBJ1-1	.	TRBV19	CASSIQYMNTEAFF	TGTGCCAGTAGTATCCAGTACATGAACACTGAAGCTTTCTTT
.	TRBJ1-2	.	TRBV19	CASSWSGGTGYGYTF	TGTGCCAGTAGTTGGTCGGGCGGGACGGGCTATGGCTACACCTTC
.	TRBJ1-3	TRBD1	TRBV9	CASGQVSGNTIYF	TGTGCCAGCGGACAGGTCTCTGGAAACACCATATATTTT
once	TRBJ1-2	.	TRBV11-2	CASSPLLQESAYGYTF	TGTGCCAGCAGTCCACTTCTACAAGAATCGGCCTATGGCTACACCTTC
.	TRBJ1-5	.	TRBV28	CASSFEGLGNQPQHF	TGTGCCAGCAGTTTTGAGGGTCTGGGCAATCAGCCCCAGCATTTT
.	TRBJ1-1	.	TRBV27	CAAAGGMGVTEAFF	TGTGCCGCGGCGGGGGGCATGGGAGTGACTGAAGCTTTCTTT
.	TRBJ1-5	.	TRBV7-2	CASSSDKARLNQPQHF	TGTGCCAGCAGCTCAGACAAGGCTCGGCTTAATCAGCCCCAGCATTTT
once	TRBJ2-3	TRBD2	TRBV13	CASSRLLAGYADTQYF	TGTGCCAGCAGCCGACTACTAGCGGGATACGCAGATACGCAGTATTTT
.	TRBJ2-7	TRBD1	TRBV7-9	CASSLAGQSYEQYF	TGTGCCAGCAGCTTAGCGGGACAGTCCTACGAGCAGTACTTC
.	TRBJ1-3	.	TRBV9	CASSSGVSGNTIYF	TGTGCCAGCAGCTCGGGGGTCTCTGGAAACACCATATATTTT
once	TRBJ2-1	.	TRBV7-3	CASSLNPRPSNEQFF	TGTGCCAGCAGCTTAAACCCCCGCCCATCAAATGAGCAGTTCTTC
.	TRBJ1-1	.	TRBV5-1	CASSFTGASENTEAFF	TGCGCCAGCAGCTTTACGGGAGCTTCCGAGAACACTGAAGCTTTCTTT
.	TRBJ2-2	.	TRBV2	CARRQGLTGELFF	TGTGCCAGGCGCCAGGGGCTCACCGGGGAGCTGTTTTTT
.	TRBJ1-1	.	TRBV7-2	CASSSVWNTEAFF	TGTGCCAGCAGCTCAGTTTGGAACACTGAAGCTTTCTTT
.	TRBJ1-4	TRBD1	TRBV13	CASSVRQGVLQEKLFF	TGTGCCAGCAGCGTAAGACAGGGGGTACTCCAAGAAAAACTGTTTTTT